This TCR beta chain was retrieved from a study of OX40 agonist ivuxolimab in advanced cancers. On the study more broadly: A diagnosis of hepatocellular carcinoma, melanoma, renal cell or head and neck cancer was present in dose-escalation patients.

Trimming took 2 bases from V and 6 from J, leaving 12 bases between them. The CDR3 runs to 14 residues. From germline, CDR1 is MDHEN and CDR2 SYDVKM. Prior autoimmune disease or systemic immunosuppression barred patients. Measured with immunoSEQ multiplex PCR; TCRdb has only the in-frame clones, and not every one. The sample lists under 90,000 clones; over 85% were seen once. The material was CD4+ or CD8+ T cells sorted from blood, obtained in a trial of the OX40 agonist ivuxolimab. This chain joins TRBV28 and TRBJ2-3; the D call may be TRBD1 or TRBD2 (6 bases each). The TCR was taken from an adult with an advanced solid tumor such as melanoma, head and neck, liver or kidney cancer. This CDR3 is CASSLGGRPDTQYF. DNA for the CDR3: TGTGCCAGCAGTTTAGGGGGGCGCCCCGATACGCAGTATTTT.